This T cell receptor beta chain stems from a study of blood T cells in healthy people across ages. Points from the study as a whole: Higher diversity and more naive CD4+ cells were features of long-lived donors, compared to aged donors.

With each sample, at least 5.5 micrograms of total RNA were extracted. The germline V gene has CDR1 SNHLY and CDR2 FYNNEI. V was cut by 6 bases and J by 8 bases, with 13 bases left in between. There are 13 residues in the CDR3. With respect to this clonotype: Antigen: not known.

Alongside a J-beta primer mix, a sample-barcoded 5' primer served in a second PCR lasting about 7 to 12 cycles. TCRdb reanalysed the 5' RACE reads using MiXCR and keeps one entry per CDR3 protein. The table includes 600,000 to 900,000 distinct CDR3 sequences, 20% to 30% detected once. The same sample was also used in a study of T cells of mothers and their children.

The sequencing input was blood. The source is a boy between 5 and 17 years old in good health. The chain has TRBV2 and TRBJ1-4; tentatively, D is TRBD1 (5 bases). CDR3 sequence reads: CASRKDGDEKLFF. In DNA form, the CDR3 reads TGTGCCAGCAGAAAGGACGGGGACGAAAAACTGTTTTTT.